This T cell receptor beta chain is drawn from a study of blood T cell repertoires in COVID-19. Generated by immunoSEQ multiplex PCR, the TCRdb table keeps only in-frame clones and is missing some. The top ten hold approximately 2% of the sample, which has some 120,000 clones, approximately 80% seen once. The TCR originated in a man in his sixties or seventies with acute or convalescent COVID-19. What was sequenced was peripheral blood.

CDR3 region: CASRSGLYGYTF. As DNA, the CDR3 is TGTGCCAGTAGGAGCGGACTGTATGGCTACACCTTC. This chain joins TRBV19 and TRBJ1-2; D gene uncertain. V lost 6 bases to trimming and J lost 5 bases, with 10 bases between them. Germline CDR1 LNHDA, CDR2 SQIVND (reference sequence). This CDR3 is built from 12 residues.